This TCR beta chain came from a study of shared clonotypes between healthy human individuals (dated by TCRdb to about 2020). A note on the overall study: The cohort comprised two women and a few men aged 18 to 49 years. Blood TCR repertoires of roughly five healthy adults were deeply sequenced to estimate repertoire size and the extent of clonotype sharing between individuals. To increase sequencing depth and limit assay-specific biases, TCR repertoire library preparation and sequencing were carried out by different laboratories using diverse techniques. Per donor, leukapheresis produced somewhere between about 0.8 and 9 billion PBMCs. Per donor, three plates each were used for CD4 naive and CD4 memory, two for CD8 naive, and one for CD8 memory. General study outcomes and caveats: When a few donors were compared, the shared fraction of clonotypes was 5% to 6.5% for naive CD4, around 3.6% for naive CD8, 2.3% for memory CD4, and roughly 0.4% for memory CD8. Naive subsets generally had larger estimated clonotype richness than memory subsets did. Incomplete sequencing was indicated by rarefaction of sorted-subset datasets, despite the large sequencing depth. Sampling was limited to blood, and TCR repertoires in tissue likely differ from TCR repertoires in blood. Pairwise subsampling led to the expectation that sequencing depth would affect the degree of clonotype sharing among donors. Clonotypes shared by all four sorted-subset donors showed higher generation probabilities than non-shared clonotypes. Because the study included a small number of donors, the genetic and exposure-history diversity represented was limited.

CD8 naive samples consisted of CD45RO-negative cells that were positively selected for CCR7, yielding a CD45RA+CCR7+ population without TemRA cells. Donors were healthy HIV-negative adults with no recently reported acute infections or vaccinations. Every donor was a Caucasian adult residing in Nashville, Tennessee, USA. After blood collection by leukapheresis, PBMCs were isolated using Ficoll-Histopaque density gradient centrifugation and then cryopreserved in the vapor phase of liquid nitrogen. Purity and quantity of every magnetically sorted T cell population were checked by analytical flow cytometry. Each sorted fraction had its genomic DNA isolated and then quantified by UV absorbance on a Nanodrop 2000c. This clone was observed a single time. The antigen it recognizes is unknown. No base-level quality is on record; no much larger clone is a single base apart. Looking up the germline V gene (reference sequence) yields CDR1 SEHNR and CDR2 FQNEAQ. The CDR3, cysteine through phenylalanine, is 15 amino acids long. The DNA shown is the 45-base CDR3, in frame from base 1. At the junction V is shortened by 1 base and J by 3 bases, with 10 bases in between.

TCR CDR3 regions were amplified from genomic DNA by multiplex PCR using the deep immunoSEQ assay. For each cell subset, the extracted genomic DNA was distributed evenly across all wells of several immunoSEQ 96-well plates, and each plate served as one replicate. For sorted subsets, roughly 200 ng of genomic DNA, equivalent to around 30,000 T cell genomes, went into each replicate PCR. Purified libraries were measured with a Qubit 3.0 fluorometer, size-checked on a Bioanalyzer 2100, and measured again with the KAPA Library Quantification kit. Each immunoSEQ 96-well plate was sequenced on its own single-read 150-cycle Illumina NextSeq 550 flow cell. Concerning the study's data processing: The immunoSEQ output contained only junctional sequences without quality scores, so filtering could not match that applied to full-length reads. Sequences were annotated with PyIR, a Python wrapper for IgBLAST v1.9, and V/J genes and CDR3 were assigned using IMGT germline references. Reads were filtered out if the reads had weak V/J assignments (E-value above 1e-6), no CDR3, stop codons, out-of-frame junctions, or ambiguous translated residues. V3J clonotypes were defined as sequences sharing an identical inferred V gene, J gene, and CDR3 amino acid sequence. Percentage overlap between repertoires was calculated by dividing the number of shared unique clonotypes by the size of the smaller repertoire. Richness of each repertoire was evaluated using RTK rarefaction, the Chao1 estimator, and Recon v2.1 estimates of unobserved clonotypes. OLGA was used to compute generation probabilities for all TCRbeta clonotypes that the gDNA method yielded from a few donors. TCRdb re-hosts the immuneACCESS table, in-frame sequences only. Its copies lack some clones; in the studies checked, an unresolved V gene accounts for under half of them, and the cause for the rest is not known. V and J calls and clone size come straight from that table; D and trimming were deduced from the DNA. The sample has about 750,000 clones on record, 85% to 95% of them singletons. Under 30% of the sample is held by the ten biggest clonotypes.

The sample taken for sequencing was naive CD8+ T cells sorted from blood. Read against the paper, the sample's cell subset or site label means: CD45RA+CCR7+. The clonotype comes from a man aged 25 to 45 in good health. This chain is built from TRBV7-9 and TRBJ2-1; the D segment may tentatively be TRBD1 or TRBD2, each giving 5 matched bases. This receptor carries the CDR3 CASSLVERGYNEQFF. In nucleotides, the sequence is TGTGCCAGCAGCTTAGTTGAGAGGGGCTACAATGAGCAGTTCTTC.